This T cell receptor (beta chain) comes out of a study of T cell responses to AZD1222 COVID-19 vaccine. As for the study in general: It was second doses at about 4 or about 12 weeks that were pooled.

Method: immunoSEQ multiplex PCR; TCRdb's copy keeps in-frame clones and lacks some. The sample lists 140,000 to 150,000 clones, roughly 92% occurring once. In regard to this clone: What it binds is unknown.

Overall study findings and caveats: Vaccination with two AZD1222 doses was followed by a rise in Spike-specific TCR breadth and depth. Donors skewed white British and female; clonal diversity was possibly underestimated.

V lost 4 bases and J lost 6, with 23 bases in between. There are 16 residues in the CDR3. CDR1 is SGHRS, CDR2 YFSETQ, per germline. The specimen was peripheral blood, collected on day 0 of AZD1222 vaccination. The genes are TRBV5-1 and TRBJ2-7; D possibly matches TRBD1 or TRBD2 (7 bases each). The clonotype was recovered from an adult in good health. DNA for the CDR3: TGCGCCAGCAGCCTTCCGGCAGGGGGGGGCCGGAGCGAGCAGTACTTC. The encoded protein is CASSLPAGGGRSEQYF. Full variable domain (rest looked up from reference TRBV5-1 and TRBJ2-7): KAGVTQTPRYLIKTRGQQVTLSCSPISGHRSVSWYQQTPGQGLQFLFEYFSETQRNKGNFPGRFSGRQFSNSRSEMNVSTLELGDSALYLCASSLPAGGGRSEQYFGPGTRLTVT.